Given below is one T cell receptor (beta chain) in context. Its specificity is unknown. The data derive from a study of T-cell memory formation after mild COVID-19. The wider study: TCR clustering was largely donor specific.

This CDR3 is 18 amino acids long. The V end lost 0 bases, the J end lost 4 bases, and 17 bases lay between the germline ends. CDR1 and CDR2 from the germline V gene are SGHRS and YFSETQ. Using constant-segment primers, 5'RACE produced TCR alpha and TCR beta cDNA libraries carrying sample barcodes and UMIs. One entry per CDR3 protein, called by TCRdb with MiXCR from the 5' RACE reads. Found here are 45,000 or so distinct CDR3 sequences, roughly 6.6% of them singletons; the top ten hold 0.79%. Study-wide results and caveats: CD4/CD8 balance held among clones contracting day 15 to 85, and later expanders leaned CD4+. The SARS-CoV-2 specificity of second-wave clones reaching peak at day 37 remained unverified.

This sequence joins TRBV5-1 and TRBJ2-6; D might be TRBD2 (6 bases). The clonotype comes from an adult who had mild COVID-19 (a few samples of this study predate the infection). Cell type and time point are not known. The specimen was PBMCs or a T cell subset sorted from them (not recorded which). The CDR3 nucleotides are TGCGCCAGCAGCTTGGCTGGCACGGCGGGGCCCGGGGCCAACGTCCTGACTTTC. Its translation is CASSLAGTAGPGANVLTF.